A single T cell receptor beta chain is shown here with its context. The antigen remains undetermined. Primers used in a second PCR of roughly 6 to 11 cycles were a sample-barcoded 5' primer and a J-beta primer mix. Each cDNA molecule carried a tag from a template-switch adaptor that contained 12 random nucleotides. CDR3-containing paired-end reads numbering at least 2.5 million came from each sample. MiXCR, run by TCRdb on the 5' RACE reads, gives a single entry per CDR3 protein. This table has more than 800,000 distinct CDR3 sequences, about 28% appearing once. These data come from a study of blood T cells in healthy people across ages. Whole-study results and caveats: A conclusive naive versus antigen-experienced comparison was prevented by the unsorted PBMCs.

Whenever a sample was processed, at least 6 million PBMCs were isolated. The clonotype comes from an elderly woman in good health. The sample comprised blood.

CDR3 residues: CASSGAGGARDYGYTF. For the CDR3, the DNA is TGTGCCAGCAGCGGGGCGGGGGGGGCTCGAGACTATGGCTACACCTTC. This chain joins TRBV7-9 and TRBJ1-2; perhaps TRBD1 as D (6 bases). V was cut by 5 bases and J by 3 bases, with 19 bases left in between. Germline V CDR1 and CDR2: SEHNR, FQNEAQ (reference sequence). There are 16 residues in the CDR3.